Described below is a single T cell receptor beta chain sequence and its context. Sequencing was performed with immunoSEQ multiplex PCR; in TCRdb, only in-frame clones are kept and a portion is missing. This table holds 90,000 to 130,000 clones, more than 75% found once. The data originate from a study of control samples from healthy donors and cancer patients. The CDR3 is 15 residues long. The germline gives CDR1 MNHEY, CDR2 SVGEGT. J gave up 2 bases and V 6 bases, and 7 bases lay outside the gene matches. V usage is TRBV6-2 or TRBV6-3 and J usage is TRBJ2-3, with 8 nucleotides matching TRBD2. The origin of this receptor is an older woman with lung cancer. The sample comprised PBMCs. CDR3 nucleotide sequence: TGTGCCAGCAGCCTGCCGGGACTAGACACAGATACGCAGTATTTT. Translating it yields CASSLPGLDTDTQYF.